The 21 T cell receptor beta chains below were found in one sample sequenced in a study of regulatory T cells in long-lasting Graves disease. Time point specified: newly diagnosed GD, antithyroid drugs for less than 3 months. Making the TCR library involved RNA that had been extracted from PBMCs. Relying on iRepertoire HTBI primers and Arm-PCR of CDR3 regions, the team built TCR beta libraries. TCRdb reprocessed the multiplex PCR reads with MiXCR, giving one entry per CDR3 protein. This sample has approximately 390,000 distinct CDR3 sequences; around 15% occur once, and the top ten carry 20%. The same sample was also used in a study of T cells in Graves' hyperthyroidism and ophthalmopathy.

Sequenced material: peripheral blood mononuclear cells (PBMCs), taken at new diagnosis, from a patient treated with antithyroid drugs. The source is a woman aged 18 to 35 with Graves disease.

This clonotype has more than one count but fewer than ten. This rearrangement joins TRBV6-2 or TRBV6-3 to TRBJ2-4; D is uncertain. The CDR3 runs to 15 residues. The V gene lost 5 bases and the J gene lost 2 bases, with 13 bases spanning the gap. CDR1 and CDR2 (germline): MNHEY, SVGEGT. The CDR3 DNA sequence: TGTGCCAGCAGTGAATCTTGGGAATCCAAAAACATTCAGTACTTC. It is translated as CASSESWESKNIQYF.

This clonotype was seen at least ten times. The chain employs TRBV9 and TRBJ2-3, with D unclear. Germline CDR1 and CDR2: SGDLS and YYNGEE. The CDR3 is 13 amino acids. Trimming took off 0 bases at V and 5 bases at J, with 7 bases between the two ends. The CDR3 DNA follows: TGTGCCAGCAGCGTAGGGATGGGAGATACGCAGTATTTT. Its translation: CASSVGMGDTQYF. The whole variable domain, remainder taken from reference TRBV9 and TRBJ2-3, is DSGVTQTPKHLITATGQRVTLRCSPRSGDLSVYWYQQSLDQGLQFLIQYYNGEERAKGNILERFSAQQFPDLHSELNLSSLELGDSALYFCASSVGMGDTQYFGPGTRLTVL.

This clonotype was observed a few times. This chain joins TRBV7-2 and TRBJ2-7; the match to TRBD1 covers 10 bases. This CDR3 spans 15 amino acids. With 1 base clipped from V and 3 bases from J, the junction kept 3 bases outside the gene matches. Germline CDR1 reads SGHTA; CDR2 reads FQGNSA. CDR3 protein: CASSLVGQGFYEQYF. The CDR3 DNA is TGTGCCAGCAGCTTAGTGGGACAGGGGTTCTACGAGCAGTACTTC. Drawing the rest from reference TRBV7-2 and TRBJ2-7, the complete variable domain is GAGVSQSPSNKVTEKGKDVELRCDPISGHTALYWYRQSLGQGLEFLIYFQGNSAPDKSGLPSDRFSAERTGGSVSTLTIQRTQQEDSAVYLCASSLVGQGFYEQYFGPGTRLTVT.

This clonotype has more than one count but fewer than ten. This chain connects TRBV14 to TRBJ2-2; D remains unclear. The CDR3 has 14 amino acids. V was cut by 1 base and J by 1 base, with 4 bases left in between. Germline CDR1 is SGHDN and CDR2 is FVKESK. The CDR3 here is CASSQVGNTGELFF. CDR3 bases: TGTGCCAGCAGCCAAGTCGGGAACACCGGGGAGCTGTTTTTT.

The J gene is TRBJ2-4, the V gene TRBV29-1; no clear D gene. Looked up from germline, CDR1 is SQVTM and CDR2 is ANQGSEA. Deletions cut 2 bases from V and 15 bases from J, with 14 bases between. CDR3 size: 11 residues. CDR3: CSVELGVRVYF. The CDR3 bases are TGCAGCGTTGAACTTGGTGTACGGGTGTACTTC.

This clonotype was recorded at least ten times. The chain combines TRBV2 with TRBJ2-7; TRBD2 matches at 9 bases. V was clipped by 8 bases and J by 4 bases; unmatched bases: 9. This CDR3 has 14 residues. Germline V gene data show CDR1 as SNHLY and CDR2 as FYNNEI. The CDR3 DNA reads TGTGCCAGCGGTCCAGGACTAGCGAGGTACGAGCAGTACTTC. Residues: CASGPGLARYEQYF.

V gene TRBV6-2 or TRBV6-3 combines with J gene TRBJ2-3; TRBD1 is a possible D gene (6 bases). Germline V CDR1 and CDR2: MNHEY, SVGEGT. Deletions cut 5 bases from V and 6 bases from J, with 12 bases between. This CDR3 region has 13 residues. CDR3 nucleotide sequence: TGTGCCAGCAGTGGGGACACGGGGGATACGCAGTATTTT. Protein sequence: CASSGDTGDTQYF.

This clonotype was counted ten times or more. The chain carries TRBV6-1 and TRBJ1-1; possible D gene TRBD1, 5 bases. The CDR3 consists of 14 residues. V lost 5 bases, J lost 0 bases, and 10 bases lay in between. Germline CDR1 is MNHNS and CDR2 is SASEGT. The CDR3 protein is CASSTHRLNTEAFF. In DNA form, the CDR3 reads TGTGCCAGCAGTACCCACAGGTTGAACACTGAAGCTTTCTTT.

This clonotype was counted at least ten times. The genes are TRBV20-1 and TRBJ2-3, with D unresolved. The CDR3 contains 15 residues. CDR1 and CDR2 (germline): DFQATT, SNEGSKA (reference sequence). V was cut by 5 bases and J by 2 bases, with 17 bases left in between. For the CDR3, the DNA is TGCAGTGCTCCCGCTACCCTGCAGAACACAGATACGCAGTATTTT. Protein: CSAPATLQNTDTQYF.

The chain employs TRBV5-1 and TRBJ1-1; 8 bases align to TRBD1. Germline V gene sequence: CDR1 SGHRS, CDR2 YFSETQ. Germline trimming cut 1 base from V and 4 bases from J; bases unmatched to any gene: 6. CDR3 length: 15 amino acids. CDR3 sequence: CASSLRTGRVTEAFF. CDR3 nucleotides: TGCGCCAGCAGCTTGAGGACAGGGCGTGTCACTGAAGCTTTCTTT.

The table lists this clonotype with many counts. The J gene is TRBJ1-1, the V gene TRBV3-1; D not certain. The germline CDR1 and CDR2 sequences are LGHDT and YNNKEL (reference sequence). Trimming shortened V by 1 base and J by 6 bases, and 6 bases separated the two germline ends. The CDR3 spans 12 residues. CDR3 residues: CASSQGNSEAFF. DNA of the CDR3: TGTGCCAGCAGCCAAGGCAATTCTGAAGCTTTCTTT. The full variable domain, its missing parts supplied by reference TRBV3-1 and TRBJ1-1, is DTAVSQTPKYLVTQMGNDKSIKCEQNLGHDTMYWYKQDSKKFLKIMFSYNNKELIINETVPNRFSPKSPDKAHLNLHINSLELGDSAVYFCASSQGNSEAFFGQGTRLTVV.

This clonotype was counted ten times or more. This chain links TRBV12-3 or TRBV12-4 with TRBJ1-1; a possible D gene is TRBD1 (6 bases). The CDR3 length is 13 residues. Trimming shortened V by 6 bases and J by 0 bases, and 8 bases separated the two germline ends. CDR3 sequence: CASRDRVNTEAFF. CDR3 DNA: TGTGCCAGCAGGGACAGAGTGAACACTGAAGCTTTCTTT.

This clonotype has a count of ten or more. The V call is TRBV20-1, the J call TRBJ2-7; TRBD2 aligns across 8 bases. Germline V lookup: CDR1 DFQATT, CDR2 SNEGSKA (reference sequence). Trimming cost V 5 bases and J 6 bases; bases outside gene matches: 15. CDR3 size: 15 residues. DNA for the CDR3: TGCAGTGCTTCGGGGCGGGAGGCCTTCCTCTCCGAGCAGTACTTC. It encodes CSASGREAFLSEQYF.

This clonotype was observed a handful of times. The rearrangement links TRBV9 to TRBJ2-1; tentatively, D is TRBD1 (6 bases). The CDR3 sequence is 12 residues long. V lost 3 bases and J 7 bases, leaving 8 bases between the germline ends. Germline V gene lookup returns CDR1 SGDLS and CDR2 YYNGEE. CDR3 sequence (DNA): TGTGCCAGCAGCGGAGGGACAAATGAGCAGTTCTTC. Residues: CASSGGTNEQFF. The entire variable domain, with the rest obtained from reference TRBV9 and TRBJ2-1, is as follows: DSGVTQTPKHLITATGQRVTLRCSPRSGDLSVYWYQQSLDQGLQFLIQYYNGEERAKGNILERFSAQQFPDLHSELNLSSLELGDSALYFCASSGGTNEQFFGPGTRLTVL.

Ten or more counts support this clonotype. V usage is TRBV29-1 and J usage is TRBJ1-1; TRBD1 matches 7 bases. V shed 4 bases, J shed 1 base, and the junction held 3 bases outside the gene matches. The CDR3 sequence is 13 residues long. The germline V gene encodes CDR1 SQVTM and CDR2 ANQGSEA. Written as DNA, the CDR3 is TGCAGCGTTGTCTCAGGGGGGAACACTGAAGCTTTCTTT. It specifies CSVVSGGNTEAFF.

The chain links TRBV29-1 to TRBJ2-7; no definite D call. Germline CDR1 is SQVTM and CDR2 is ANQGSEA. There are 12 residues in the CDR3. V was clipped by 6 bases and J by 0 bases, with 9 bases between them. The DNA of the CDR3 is TGCAGCGTAGGCAGCAACTCCTACGAGCAGTACTTC. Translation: CSVGSNSYEQYF.

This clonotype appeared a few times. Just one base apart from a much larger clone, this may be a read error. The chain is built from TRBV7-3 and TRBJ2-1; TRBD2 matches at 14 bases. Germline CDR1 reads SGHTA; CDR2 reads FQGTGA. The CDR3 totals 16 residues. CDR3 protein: CVSSPRLAGGLNEQFF. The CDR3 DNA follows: TGTGTCAGCAGCCCCCGACTAGCGGGAGGGCTAAATGAGCAGTTCTTC. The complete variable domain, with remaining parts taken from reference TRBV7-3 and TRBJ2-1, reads GAGVSQTPSNKVTEKGKYVELRCDPISGHTALYWYRQSLGQGPEFLIYFQGTGAADDSGLPNDRFFAVRPEGSVSTLKIQRTERGDSAVYLCVSSPRLAGGLNEQFFGPGTRLTVL.

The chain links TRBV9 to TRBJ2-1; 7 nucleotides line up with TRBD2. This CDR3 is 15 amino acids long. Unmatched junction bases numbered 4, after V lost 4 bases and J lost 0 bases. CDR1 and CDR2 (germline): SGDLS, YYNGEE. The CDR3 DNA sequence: TGTGCCAGCAGCCCAAGGGAGGGCTCCTACAATGAGCAGTTCTTC. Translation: CASSPREGSYNEQFF.

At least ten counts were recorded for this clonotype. The CDR3 sequence: CASSNTGLAGEQYF. The CDR3 DNA is TGTGCCAGCAGTAATACAGGACTAGCGGGAGAGCAGTACTTC. The rearrangement uses TRBV2 and TRBJ2-7, with TRBD2 matching over 12 bases. The CDR3 is 14 residues long. Germline V lookup: CDR1 SNHLY, CDR2 FYNNEI. Germline trimming cut 5 bases from V and 7 bases from J; bases unmatched to any gene: 6.

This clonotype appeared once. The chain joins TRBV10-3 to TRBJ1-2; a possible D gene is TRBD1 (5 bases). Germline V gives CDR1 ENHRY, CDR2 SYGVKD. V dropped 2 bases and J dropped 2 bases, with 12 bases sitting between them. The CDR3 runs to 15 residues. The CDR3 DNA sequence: TGTGCCATCAGTGAGCCAGGGCTAGGGAACTATGGCTACACCTTC. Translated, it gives CAISEPGLGNYGYTF.

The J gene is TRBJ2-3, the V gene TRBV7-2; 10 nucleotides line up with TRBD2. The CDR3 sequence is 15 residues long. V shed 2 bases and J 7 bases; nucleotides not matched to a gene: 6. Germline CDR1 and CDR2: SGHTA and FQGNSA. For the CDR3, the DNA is TGTGCCAGCAGCTTAACAGCGGGGGGGCGAAATACGCAGTATTTT. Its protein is CASSLTAGGRNTQYF.